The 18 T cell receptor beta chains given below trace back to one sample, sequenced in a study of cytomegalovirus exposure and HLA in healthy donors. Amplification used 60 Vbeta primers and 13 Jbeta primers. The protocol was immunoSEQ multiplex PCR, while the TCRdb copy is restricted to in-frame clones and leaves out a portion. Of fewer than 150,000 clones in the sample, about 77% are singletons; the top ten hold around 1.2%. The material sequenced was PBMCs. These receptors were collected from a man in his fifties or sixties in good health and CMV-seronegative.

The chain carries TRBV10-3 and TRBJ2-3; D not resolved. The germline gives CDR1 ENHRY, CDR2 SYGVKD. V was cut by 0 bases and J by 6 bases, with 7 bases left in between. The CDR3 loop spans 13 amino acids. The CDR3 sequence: CAISESELDTQYF. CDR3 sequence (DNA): TGTGCCATCAGTGAGTCCGAGTTGGATACGCAGTATTTT.

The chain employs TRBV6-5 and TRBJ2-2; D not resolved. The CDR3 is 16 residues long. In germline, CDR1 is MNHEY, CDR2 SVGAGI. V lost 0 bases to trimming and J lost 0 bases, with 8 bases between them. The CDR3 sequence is CASSYSRRTNTGELFF. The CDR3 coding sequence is TGTGCCAGCAGTTACTCGCGAAGAACGAACACCGGGGAGCTGTTTTTT.

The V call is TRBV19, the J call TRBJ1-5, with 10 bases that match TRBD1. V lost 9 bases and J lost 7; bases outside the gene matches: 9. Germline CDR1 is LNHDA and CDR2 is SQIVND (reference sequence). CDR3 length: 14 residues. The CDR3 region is CASNRDRGYQPQHF. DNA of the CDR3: TGTGCCAGCAACCGGGACAGGGGATACCAGCCCCAGCATTTT.

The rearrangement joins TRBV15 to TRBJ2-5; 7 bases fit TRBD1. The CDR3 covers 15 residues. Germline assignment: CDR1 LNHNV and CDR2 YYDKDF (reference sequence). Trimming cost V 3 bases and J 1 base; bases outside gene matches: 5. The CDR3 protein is CATSRATGSQETQYF. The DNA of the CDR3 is TGTGCCACCAGCAGGGCGACAGGGTCCCAAGAGACCCAGTACTTC.

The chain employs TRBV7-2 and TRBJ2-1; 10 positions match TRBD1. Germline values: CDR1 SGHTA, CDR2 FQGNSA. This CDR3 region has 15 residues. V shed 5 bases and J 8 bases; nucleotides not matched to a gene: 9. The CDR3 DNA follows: TGTGCCAGCAGCCACCGGGACAGGGGTATTGATGAGCAGTTCTTC. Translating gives CASSHRDRGIDEQFF.

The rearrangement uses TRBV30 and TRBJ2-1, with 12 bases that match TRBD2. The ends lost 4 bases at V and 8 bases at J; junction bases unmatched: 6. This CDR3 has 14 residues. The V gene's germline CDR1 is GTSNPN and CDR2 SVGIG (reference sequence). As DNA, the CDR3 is TGTGCCTGGAACCTAGCGGGAGGGTGGTATGAGCAGTTCTTC. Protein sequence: CAWNLAGGWYEQFF.

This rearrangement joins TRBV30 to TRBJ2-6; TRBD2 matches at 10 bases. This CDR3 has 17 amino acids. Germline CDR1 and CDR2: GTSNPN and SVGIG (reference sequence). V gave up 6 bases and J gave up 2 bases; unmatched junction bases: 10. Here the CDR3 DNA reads TGTGCCTGTCCTAGACCGGGACTAGCGACTGGGGCCAACGTCCTGACTTTC. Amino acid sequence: CACPRPGLATGANVLTF.

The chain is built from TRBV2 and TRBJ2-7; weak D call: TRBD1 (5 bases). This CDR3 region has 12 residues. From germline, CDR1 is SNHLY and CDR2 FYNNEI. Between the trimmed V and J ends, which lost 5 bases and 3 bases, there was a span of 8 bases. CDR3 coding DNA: TGTGCCAGCAGTCTCGACAGCTACGAGCAGTACTTC. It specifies CASSLDSYEQYF.

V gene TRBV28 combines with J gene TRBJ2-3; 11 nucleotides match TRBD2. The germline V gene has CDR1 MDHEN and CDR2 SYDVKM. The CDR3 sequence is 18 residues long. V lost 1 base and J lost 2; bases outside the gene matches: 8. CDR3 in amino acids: CASSLFRLAGLNTDTQYF. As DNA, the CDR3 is TGTGCCAGCAGTTTATTCCGACTAGCGGGATTGAACACAGATACGCAGTATTTT.

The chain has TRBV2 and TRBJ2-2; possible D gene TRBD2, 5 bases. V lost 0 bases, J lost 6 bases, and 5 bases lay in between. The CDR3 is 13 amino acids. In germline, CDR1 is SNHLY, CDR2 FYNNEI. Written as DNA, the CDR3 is TGTGCCAGCAGTGAAGCGAGGGCCGGGGAGCTGTTTTTT. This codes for CASSEARAGELFF.

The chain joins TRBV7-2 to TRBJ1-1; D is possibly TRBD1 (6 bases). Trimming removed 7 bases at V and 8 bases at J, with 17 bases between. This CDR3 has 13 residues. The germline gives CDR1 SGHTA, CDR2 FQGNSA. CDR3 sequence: CASTEDGQIEAFF. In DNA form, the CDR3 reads TGTGCCAGCACCGAGGATGGACAGATAGAAGCTTTCTTT.

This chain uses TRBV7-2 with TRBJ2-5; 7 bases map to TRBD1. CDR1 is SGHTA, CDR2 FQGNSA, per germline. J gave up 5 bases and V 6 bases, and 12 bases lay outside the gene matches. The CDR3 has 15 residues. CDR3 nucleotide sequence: TGTGCCAGCAGACCCGGAGAGGGGGCTTGGGAGACCCAGTACTTC. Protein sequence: CASRPGEGAWETQYF. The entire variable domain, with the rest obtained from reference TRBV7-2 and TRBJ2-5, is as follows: GAGVSQSPSNKVTEKGKDVELRCDPISGHTALYWYRQSLGQGLEFLIYFQGNSAPDKSGLPSDRFSAERTGGSVSTLTIQRTQQEDSAVYLCASRPGEGAWETQYFGPGTRLLVL.

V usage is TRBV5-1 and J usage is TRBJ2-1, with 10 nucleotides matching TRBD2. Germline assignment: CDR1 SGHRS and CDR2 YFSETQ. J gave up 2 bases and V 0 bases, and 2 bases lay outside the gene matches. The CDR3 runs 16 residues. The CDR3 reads CASSLESGRAYNEQFF. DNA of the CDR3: TGCGCCAGCAGCTTGGAAAGCGGGAGGGCCTACAATGAGCAGTTCTTC. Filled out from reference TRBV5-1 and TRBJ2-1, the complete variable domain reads KAGVTQTPRYLIKTRGQQVTLSCSPISGHRSVSWYQQTPGQGLQFLFEYFSETQRNKGNFPGRFSGRQFSNSRSEMNVSTLELGDSALYLCASSLESGRAYNEQFFGPGTRLTVL.

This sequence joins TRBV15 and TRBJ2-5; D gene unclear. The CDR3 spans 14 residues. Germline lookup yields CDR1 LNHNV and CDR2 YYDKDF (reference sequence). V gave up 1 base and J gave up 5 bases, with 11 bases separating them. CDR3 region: CATSRGESRETQYF. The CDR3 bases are TGTGCCACCAGCAGAGGTGAAAGTCGGGAGACCCAGTACTTC. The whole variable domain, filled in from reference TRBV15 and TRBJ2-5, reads DAMVIQNPRYQVTQFGKPVTLSCSQTLNHNVMYWYQQKSSQAPKLLFHYYDKDFNNEADTPDNFQSRRPNTSFCFLDIRSPGLGDTAMYLCATSRGESRETQYFGPGTRLLVL.

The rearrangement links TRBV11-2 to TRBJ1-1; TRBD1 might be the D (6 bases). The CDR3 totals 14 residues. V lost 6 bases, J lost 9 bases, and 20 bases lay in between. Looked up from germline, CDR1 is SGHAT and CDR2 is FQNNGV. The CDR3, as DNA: TGTGCCAGCAGTTTCCCAGCCGGACAGAAGAAAGCTTTCTTT. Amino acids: CASSFPAGQKKAFF.

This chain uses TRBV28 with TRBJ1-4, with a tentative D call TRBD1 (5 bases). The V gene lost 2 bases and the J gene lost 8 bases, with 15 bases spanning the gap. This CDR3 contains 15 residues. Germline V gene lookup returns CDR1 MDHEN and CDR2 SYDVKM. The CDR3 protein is CASSLAQGGREKLFF. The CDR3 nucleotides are TGTGCCAGCAGTTTAGCCCAGGGAGGGCGGGAAAAACTGTTTTTT.

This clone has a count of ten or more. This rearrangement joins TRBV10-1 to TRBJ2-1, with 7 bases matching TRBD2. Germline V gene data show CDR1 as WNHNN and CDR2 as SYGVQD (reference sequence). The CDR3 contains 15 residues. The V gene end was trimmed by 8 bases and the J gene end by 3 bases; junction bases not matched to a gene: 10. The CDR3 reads CASGETSAGYNEQFF. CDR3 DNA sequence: TGCGCCAGCGGGGAAACTAGCGCCGGCTACAATGAGCAGTTCTTC.

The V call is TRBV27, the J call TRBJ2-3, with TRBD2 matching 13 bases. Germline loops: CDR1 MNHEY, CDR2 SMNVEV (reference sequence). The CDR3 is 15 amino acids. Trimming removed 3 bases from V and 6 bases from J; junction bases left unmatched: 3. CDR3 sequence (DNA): TGTGCCAGCAGTTTTTCGACTAGCGGGAGGGATACGCAGTATTTT. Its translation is CASSFSTSGRDTQYF.